Listed here are 7 T cell receptor beta chains from one sample, sequenced in a study of cytomegalovirus exposure and HLA in healthy donors. A multiplex PCR was run with 60 Vbeta primers and 13 Jbeta primers. Libraries were prepared by immunoSEQ multiplex PCR; TCRdb keeps only in-frame clonotypes and omits some of them. In all, the sample yields roughly 41,000 clones. Sequencing input: PBMCs. The receptors stem from a woman between 40 and 50 years old in good health and CMV-seronegative.

The V gene is TRBV2, the J gene TRBJ2-7; D remains ambiguous. Germline CDR1 reads SNHLY; CDR2 reads FYNNEI. The ends were cut back, 7 bases at V and 0 bases at J, with 4 bases in the middle. The CDR3 is 11 residues long. The CDR3 spells CASILSYEQYF. The CDR3, as DNA: TGTGCCAGCATCCTCTCCTACGAGCAGTACTTC. The variable domain in full, completed from reference TRBV2 and TRBJ2-7, reads EPEVTQTPSHQVTQMGQEVILRCVPISNHLYFYWYRQILGQKVEFLVSFYNNEISEKSEIFDDQFSVERPDGSNFTLKIRSTKLEDSAMYFCASILSYEQYFGPGTRLTVT.

The J gene is TRBJ1-2, the V gene TRBV9; 7 bases agree with TRBD1. Germline assignment: CDR1 SGDLS and CDR2 YYNGEE. The CDR3 is 17 residues long. V shed 0 bases and J 4 bases; nucleotides not matched to a gene: 12. In DNA, the CDR3 is TGTGCCAGCAGCGTAGCTGGGGGTGGCACAGGGGCCTATGGCTACACCTTC. Its translation: CASSVAGGGTGAYGYTF.

To note about this clone: Other DNA sequences in this specimen translate into the identical CDR3. V and J are TRBV7-9 and TRBJ1-2; D is unresolved. Germline CDR1 and CDR2: SEHNR and FQNEAQ (reference sequence). V lost 0 bases, J lost 2 bases, and 7 bases lay in between. This CDR3 is 14 amino acids long. The CDR3 loop reads CASSLASGNYGYTF. DNA for the CDR3: TGTGCCAGCAGCTTAGCCTCAGGAAACTATGGCTACACCTTC. Looking up the rest from reference TRBV7-9 and TRBJ1-2 gives the full variable domain: DTGVSQNPRHKITKRGQNVTFRCDPISEHNRLYWYRQTLGQGPEFLTYFQNEAQLEKSRLLSDRFSAERPKGSFSTLEIQRTEQGDSAMYLCASSLASGNYGYTFGSGTRLTVV.

The rearrangement links TRBV29-1 to TRBJ2-3; the match to TRBD2 covers 16 bases. The V and J ends lost 7 bases and 0 bases, in that order; junction bases with no gene match: 16. Looked up from germline, CDR1 is SQVTM and CDR2 is ANQGSEA. The CDR3 spans 20 residues. CDR3 amino acids: CSADRGRGLAGGRSTDTQYF. As DNA, the CDR3 is TGCAGCGCTGACAGGGGTCGGGGACTAGCGGGAGGGCGCAGCACAGATACGCAGTATTTT.

The rearrangement uses TRBV7-2 and TRBJ2-7, with TRBD2 as a possible D gene (6 bases). CDR3 length: 14 residues. The V gene's germline CDR1 is SGHTA and CDR2 FQGNSA. Trimming took off 1 base at V and 3 bases at J, with 10 bases between the two ends. The CDR3 here is CASSLGRGSYEQYF. In nucleotides, the CDR3 is TGTGCCAGCAGCTTAGGTCGGGGGAGCTACGAGCAGTACTTC. Combining the CDR3 with reference TRBV7-2 and TRBJ2-7 gives the whole variable domain GAGVSQSPSNKVTEKGKDVELRCDPISGHTALYWYRQSLGQGLEFLIYFQGNSAPDKSGLPSDRFSAERTGGSVSTLTIQRTQQEDSAVYLCASSLGRGSYEQYFGPGTRLTVT.

In nucleotides, the CDR3 is TGTGCCAGCAGAGGGAGGGGAGCAACTAATGAAAAACTGTTTTTT. It translates to CASRGRGATNEKLFF. The V call is TRBV28, the J call TRBJ1-4; the D gene is possibly TRBD1 (5 bases). The CDR3 has 15 residues. Germline values: CDR1 MDHEN, CDR2 SYDVKM. V was shortened by 6 bases and J by 0 bases, with 11 bases between the two germline ends.

The chain carries TRBV29-1 and TRBJ2-7, with 8 bases that match TRBD2. Germline V lookup: CDR1 SQVTM, CDR2 ANQGSEA. CDR3 length: 14 amino acids. Trimming took 5 bases from V and 2 from J; bases not matched to a gene: 8. The CDR3 region has the DNA TGCAGCGTTATCCCCGGGACTAGTCCCTACGAGCAGTACTTC. This gives the protein CSVIPGTSPYEQYF.